This T cell receptor (beta chain) was captured in a study of T-cell memory formation after mild COVID-19. As to this clonotype: Antigen specificity is unknown.

Whole-study findings and limits: Pre-infection memory already had some responding clones, implying cross-reactive memory joined. Clonal second-wave expansions that peaked on day 37 had unconfirmed SARS-CoV-2 specificity. Whereas later expanders leaned CD4+, clones contracting day 15 to 85 showed a balanced CD4/CD8 makeup. Contracting CD4+ clones lay largely in CM and EM, with CD8+ ones residing in EMRA.

TCRdb passed the 5' RACE reads through MiXCR, listing each CDR3 protein once. The sample has 400,000 to 500,000 distinct CDR3 sequences; roughly 20% are singletons. In germline, CDR1 is SGHNT, CDR2 YYREEE (reference sequence). V was cut by 5 bases and J by 1 base, with 9 bases left in between. The CDR3 is made up of 13 amino acids. The sequence was collected from an adult woman who had mild COVID-19 (a few samples of this study predate the infection). Cell type and time point are not known. The rearrangement uses TRBV5-4 and TRBJ1-1; D perhaps matches TRBD1 (5 bases). Sequencing was performed on PBMCs or a T cell subset sorted from them (not recorded which). The CDR3 bases are TGTGCCAGCAGGACAGTGGGGAACACTGAAGCTTTCTTT. Its translation: CASRTVGNTEAFF.